This T cell receptor (beta chain) stems from a study of OX40 agonist ivuxolimab in advanced cancers. Study information: Dose-escalation patients' cancers were hepatocellular carcinoma, melanoma, renal cell or head and neck cancer. Averaging 60 years in age, with a range of 23 to 79, the cohort was around 87% male.

Germline loops: CDR1 SGHTA, CDR2 FQGNSA. The junction had 3 bases not matched to a gene; V was cut back by 3 bases and J by 4 bases. The length of the CDR3 is 16 residues. The table came from immunoSEQ multiplex PCR; TCRdb's copy has only in-frame clones and leaves some out. The sample shows around 94,000 clones, roughly 90% of them seen only once. This receptor was taken from an adult with an advanced solid tumor such as melanoma, head and neck, liver or kidney cancer. This chain connects TRBV7-2 to TRBJ2-2, with 12 bases that match TRBD2. The material sequenced was CD4+ or CD8+ T cells sorted from blood, taken in a trial of the OX40 agonist ivuxolimab. As DNA, the CDR3 is TGTGCCAGCAGCTTTAGACTAGCGGGAGTCACCGGGGAGCTGTTTTTT. Translated: CASSFRLAGVTGELFF.